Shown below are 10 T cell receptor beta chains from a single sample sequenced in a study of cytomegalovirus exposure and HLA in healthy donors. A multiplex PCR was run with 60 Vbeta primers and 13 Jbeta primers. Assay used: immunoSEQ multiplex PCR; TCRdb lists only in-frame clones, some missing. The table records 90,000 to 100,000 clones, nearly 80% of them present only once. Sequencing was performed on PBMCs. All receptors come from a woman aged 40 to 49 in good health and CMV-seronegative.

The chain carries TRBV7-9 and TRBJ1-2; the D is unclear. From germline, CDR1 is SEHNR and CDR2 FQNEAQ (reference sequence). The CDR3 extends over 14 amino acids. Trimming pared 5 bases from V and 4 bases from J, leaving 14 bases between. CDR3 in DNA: TGTGCCAGCAGCGATCCCCGCCGTAGCTATGGCTACACCTTC. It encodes CASSDPRRSYGYTF.

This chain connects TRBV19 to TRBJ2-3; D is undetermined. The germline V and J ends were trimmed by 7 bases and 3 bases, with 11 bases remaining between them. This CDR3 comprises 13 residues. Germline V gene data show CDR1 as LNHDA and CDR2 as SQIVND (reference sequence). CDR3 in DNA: TGTGCCAGTACCCCACGGTATACAGATACGCAGTATTTT. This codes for CASTPRYTDTQYF.

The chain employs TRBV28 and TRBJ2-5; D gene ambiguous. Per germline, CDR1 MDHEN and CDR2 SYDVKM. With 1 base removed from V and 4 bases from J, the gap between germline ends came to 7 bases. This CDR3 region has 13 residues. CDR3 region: CASSLSGLETQYF. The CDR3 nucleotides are TGTGCCAGCAGTTTATCCGGGTTAGAGACCCAGTACTTC.

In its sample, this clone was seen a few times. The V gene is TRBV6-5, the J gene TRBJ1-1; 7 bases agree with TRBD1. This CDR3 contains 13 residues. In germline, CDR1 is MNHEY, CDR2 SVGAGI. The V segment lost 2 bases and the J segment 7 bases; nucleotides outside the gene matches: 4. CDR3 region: CASSYEGASEAFF. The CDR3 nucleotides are TGTGCCAGCAGTTACGAGGGGGCGAGTGAAGCTTTCTTT.

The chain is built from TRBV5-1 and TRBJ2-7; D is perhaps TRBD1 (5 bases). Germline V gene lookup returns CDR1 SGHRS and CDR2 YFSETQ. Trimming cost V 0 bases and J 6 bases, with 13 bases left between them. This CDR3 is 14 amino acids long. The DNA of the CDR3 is TGCGCCAGCAGCTTGGAGGGGCTGTCACGCGAGCAGTACTTC. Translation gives CASSLEGLSREQYF.

The CDR3 sequence is CAWGTDYEQYF. The CDR3 nucleotides are TGTGCCTGGGGGACAGACTACGAGCAGTACTTC. The chain has TRBV30 and TRBJ2-7, with 7 bases identical to TRBD1. V was pared by 5 bases and J by 3 bases, with 1 base of the junction left unmatched. The CDR3 has 11 residues. Germline V gene data show CDR1 as GTSNPN and CDR2 as SVGIG (reference sequence).

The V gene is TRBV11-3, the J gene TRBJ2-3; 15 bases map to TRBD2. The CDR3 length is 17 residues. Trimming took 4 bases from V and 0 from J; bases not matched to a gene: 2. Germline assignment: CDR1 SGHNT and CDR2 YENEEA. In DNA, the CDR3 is TGTGCCAGCAGCTGGGGACTAGCGGGAGGTAGCACAGATACGCAGTATTTT. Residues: CASSWGLAGGSTDTQYF.

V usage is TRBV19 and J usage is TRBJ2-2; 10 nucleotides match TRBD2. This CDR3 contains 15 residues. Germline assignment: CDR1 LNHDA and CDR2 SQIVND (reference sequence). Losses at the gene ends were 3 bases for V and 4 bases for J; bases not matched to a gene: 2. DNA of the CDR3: TGTGCCAGTAGTATGAAGCGGGAGGGCACCGGGGAGCTGTTTTTT. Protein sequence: CASSMKREGTGELFF. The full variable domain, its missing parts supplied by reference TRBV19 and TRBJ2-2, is DGGITQSPKYLFRKEGQNVTLSCEQNLNHDAMYWYRQDPGQGLRLIYYSQIVNDFQKGDIAEGYSVSREKKESFPLTVTSAQKNPTAFYLCASSMKREGTGELFFGEGSRLTVL.

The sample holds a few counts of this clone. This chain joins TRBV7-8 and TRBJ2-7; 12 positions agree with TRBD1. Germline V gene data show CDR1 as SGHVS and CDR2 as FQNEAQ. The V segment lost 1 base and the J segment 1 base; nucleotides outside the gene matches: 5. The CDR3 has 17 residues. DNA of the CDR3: TGTGCCAGCAGCTTAGGGGGACAGGGGGCTCTGTCCTACGAGCAGTACTTC. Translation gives CASSLGGQGALSYEQYF.

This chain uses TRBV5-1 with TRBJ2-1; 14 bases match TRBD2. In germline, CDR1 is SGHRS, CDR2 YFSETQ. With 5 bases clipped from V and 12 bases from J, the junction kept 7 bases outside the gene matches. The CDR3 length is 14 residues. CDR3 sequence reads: CASSSGLAGGGQFF. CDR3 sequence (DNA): TGCGCCAGCAGTTCCGGACTAGCGGGAGGAGGGCAGTTCTTC.